This paragraph reports one T cell receptor (beta chain). Its antigen is unidentified. These data originate in a study of CD8 T cells in ankylosing spondylitis. Study-level results: Past research had described some motif variants in reactive arthritis synovial fluid and blood. There was reportedly significant enrichment of clones that were disease-linked in matched ankylosing spondylitis synovial fluid. Disease-linked clones were found to be CD8+ and relatively rare in peripheral blood. The study identified a TCR beta motif of about eight highly homologous variants that appeared characteristic of ankylosing spondylitis blood.

Generation of TCR beta libraries employed quantitative 5'-RACE incorporating molecular barcodes. TCRdb reprocessed the 5' RACE reads with MiXCR, giving one entry per CDR3 protein. The sample yields about 540,000 distinct CDR3 sequences, roughly 13% seen once. CDR3 size: 17 residues. Trimming took 4 bases from V and 7 from J; bases not matched to a gene: 9. In germline, CDR1 is LGHDT, CDR2 YNNKEL (reference sequence). Material for sequencing was blood, either unsorted or a sorted T cell fraction (not recorded which). This sequence originates from a male donor with ankylosing spondylitis. This chain connects TRBV3-1 to TRBJ2-1, with 14 bases aligning to TRBD2. The CDR3 reads CASSPGTSGSLRNEQFF. CDR3 coding DNA: TGTGCCAGCAGCCCAGGGACTAGCGGGAGTCTGAGGAATGAGCAGTTCTTC.